A single sample is the source of the 20 T cell receptor beta chains below, sequenced in a study of blood T cells in healthy people across ages. For the second PCR, which ran for roughly 7 to 11 cycles, a sample-barcoded 5' primer and a J-beta primer mix were used. A single record per CDR3 protein comes from TCRdb applying MiXCR to the 5' RACE reads. The sample carries 730,000 or so distinct CDR3 sequences, roughly 43% recorded once. Input material: blood. Source of these receptors: a man aged 80 or over in good health.

The chain carries TRBV2 and TRBJ2-1; TRBD2 matches at 7 bases. The CDR3 totals 14 residues. V lost 8 bases to trimming and J lost 6 bases; unmatched junction nucleotides: 10. Germline lookup yields CDR1 SNHLY and CDR2 FYNNEI. The CDR3 nucleotides are TGTGCCAGCGGGGAGGGACGCCCCGGCAATGAGCAGTTCTTC. As protein: CASGEGRPGNEQFF.

The genes are TRBV28 and TRBJ2-7; the D gene is possibly TRBD2 (7 bases). CDR3 size: 14 residues. V lost 8 bases, J lost 0 bases, and 14 bases lay in between. Germline V gene data show CDR1 as MDHEN and CDR2 as SYDVKM. Here the CDR3 reads CASGRGGDSYEQYF. In DNA, the CDR3 is TGTGCCAGCGGGCGAGGGGGGGACTCCTACGAGCAGTACTTC.

About this clonotype itself: The junction does not match germline at one end; this may be a read error. This chain uses TRBV7-2 with TRBJ2-5; D could derive from TRBD1 or TRBD2 (5 bases each). CDR1 and CDR2 from the germline V gene are SGHTA and FQGNSA. The CDR3 length is 14 residues. CDR3 protein: CASSYRDAQKTQYF. The CDR3, as DNA: TGTGCCAGCAGCTACCGGGACGCCCAAAAGACCCAGTACTTC.

This chain connects TRBV20-1 to TRBJ2-5; 10 nucleotides line up with TRBD2. This CDR3 has 12 residues. CDR1 and CDR2 from the germline V gene are DFQATT and SNEGSKA (reference sequence). The CDR3 DNA sequence: TGCAGGACCGGACTAGCGGAAGAGACCCAGTACTTC. It is translated as CRTGLAEETQYF.

This clonotype occurred many times. The chain combines TRBV4-2 with TRBJ1-6; perhaps TRBD1 as D (5 bases). The V gene lost 0 bases and the J gene lost 7 bases, with 13 bases spanning the gap. The CDR3 has 16 amino acids. CDR1 and CDR2 (germline): LGHNA, YNFKEQ. The CDR3 coding sequence is TGTGCCAGCAGCCAAGACCCCAGGGCTAGAAATTCACCCCTCCACTTT. Translation gives CASSQDPRARNSPLHF.

This clonotype was seen a few times. The rearrangement joins TRBV5-1 to TRBJ2-1; D uncertain. The CDR3 is 14 residues long. Germline-derived CDR1 and CDR2 are SGHRS and YFSETQ. V lost 0 bases, J lost 4 bases, and 8 bases lay in between. The CDR3 region has the DNA TGCGCCAGCAGCTTGGTCGGAGAATACAATGAGCAGTTCTTC. It encodes CASSLVGEYNEQFF.

The CDR3 sequence is CASSKAGGPEAATILNEQYF. As DNA, the CDR3 is TGTGCCAGCAGCAAAGCAGGAGGCCCTGAGGCGGCTACGATCCTCAATGAGCAGTACTTC. V is TRBV11-2 and J is TRBJ2-1, with D maybe TRBD2 (5 bases). The J call may be in error: the DNA end matches TRBJ2-7 better. The CDR3 length is 20 residues. The V gene's germline CDR1 is SGHAT and CDR2 FQNNGV.

This clonotype has ten or more counts. The chain's CDR3 is CASRNRGTPGVFTQYF. Written as DNA, the CDR3 is TGTGCCAGCAGAAATCGGGGGACCCCGGGGGTTTTTACCCAGTACTTC. The chain joins TRBV27 to TRBJ2-5; maybe TRBD2 (6 bases). The length of the CDR3 is 16 residues. V shed 6 bases and J shed 8 bases, with 25 bases lying between them. CDR1 and CDR2 (germline): MNHEY, SMNVEV (reference sequence).

The chain is built from TRBV4-2 and TRBJ2-7; TRBD2 matches 7 bases. In germline, CDR1 is LGHNA, CDR2 YNFKEQ. The CDR3 contains 15 residues. Trimming cost V 1 base and J 6 bases; bases outside gene matches: 9. The CDR3 loop reads CASSQGKGREPEQYF. The CDR3 DNA reads TGTGCCAGCAGCCAAGGAAAAGGGAGGGAGCCCGAGCAGTACTTC.

The J gene is TRBJ1-2, the V gene TRBV29-1; D is unclear. CDR1 is SQVTM, CDR2 ANQGSEA, per germline. Trimming stripped 0 bases from V and 1 base from J, with 6 bases between. The CDR3 spans 13 residues. CDR3 in amino acids: CSVEEGYNYGYTF. DNA of the CDR3: TGCAGCGTTGAAGAAGGGTATAACTATGGCTACACCTTC.

In this sample, this clonotype turned up many times. J is TRBJ2-1 and V is TRBV6-5, with TRBD2 as a possible D gene (6 bases). The V and J ends lost 0 bases and 7 bases respectively, with 13 bases between them. CDR1 and CDR2 (germline): MNHEY, SVGAGI. This CDR3 region has 15 residues. The CDR3 DNA follows: TGTGCCAGCAGTTACTCGGGCGGAGGGGCGAATGAGCAGTTCTTC. It yields the protein CASSYSGGGANEQFF.

Comments on this clonotype: With a much larger clone just one base away, this may be a read error. The chain uses TRBV6-5 and TRBJ2-3; D possibly uses TRBD1 or TRBD2 (5 bases each). This CDR3 has 14 amino acids. Germline CDR1 reads MNHEY; CDR2 reads SVGAGI. The CDR3 DNA is TGTGCCAGCAGACTGGGACCTGGCACAGGTACGCAGTATTTT. It specifies CASRLGPGTGTQYF.

This clonotype was recorded a few times. This chain uses TRBV2 with TRBJ1-5; 8 bases map to TRBD1. This CDR3 has 15 amino acids. J gave up 3 bases and V 5 bases, and 6 bases lay outside the gene matches. CDR1 is SNHLY, CDR2 FYNNEI, per germline. CDR3 bases: TGTGCCAGCAGTTCGACAGGGGCCGTCAATCAGCCCCAGCATTTT. Its protein product is CASSSTGAVNQPQHF.

This clonotype was detected only once. This sequence joins TRBV14 and TRBJ1-2; maybe TRBD1 (5 bases). The germline gives CDR1 SGHDN, CDR2 FVKESK. V was pared by 0 bases and J by 0 bases, with 8 bases between. There are 15 residues in the CDR3. CDR3 bases: TGTGCCAGCAGCCAAGATGGGGGGGCTAACTATGGCTACACCTTC. This sequence encodes CASSQDGGANYGYTF.

This clonotype was observed once. J is TRBJ1-2 and V is TRBV4-3, with a tentative D call TRBD1 (5 bases). The CDR3 is 14 amino acids. CDR1 and CDR2 (germline): LGHNA, YSLEER. Trimming shortened V by 0 bases and J by 8 bases, and 13 bases separated the two germline ends. CDR3 sequence (DNA): TGCGCCAGCAGCCAAGATATCCCGGGGACCGGCTACACCTTC. As protein: CASSQDIPGTGYTF.

This clonotype was counted ten times or more. The chain has TRBV10-3 and TRBJ1-5, with TRBD1 identical over 9 bases. CDR3 length: 14 amino acids. Per the germline V gene, CDR1 is ENHRY and CDR2 is SYGVKD. The trim removed 5 bases at V and 7 bases at J, leaving 6 bases unmatched. CDR3 sequence: CAISSGQGGQPQHF. The CDR3 region has the DNA TGTGCCATCAGTTCGGGACAGGGAGGGCAGCCCCAGCATTTT.

This clonotype was seen many times. The V and J genes are TRBV29-1 and TRBJ2-7, with TRBD1 identical over 9 bases. The CDR3 is 13 residues long. The germline V gene has CDR1 SQVTM and CDR2 ANQGSEA. V shed 7 bases and J 4 bases; nucleotides not matched to a gene: 8. The CDR3: CSARTGDSYEQYF. The CDR3 DNA is TGCAGCGCCCGGACAGGGGATTCGTACGAGCAGTACTTC.

This clonotype showed up just a few times. The chain couples TRBV6-2 or TRBV6-3 to TRBJ2-7, with 12 bases fitting TRBD2. CDR1 is MNHEY, CDR2 SVGEGT, per germline. CDR3 length: 16 residues. V shed 5 bases and J 0 bases; nucleotides not matched to a gene: 5. The CDR3 DNA reads TGTGCCAGCAGTAAGTCGACTAGCGGGGGCTCCTACGAGCAGTACTTC. Translation gives CASSKSTSGGSYEQYF.

The rearrangement uses TRBV18 and TRBJ2-4; unclear D gene. The germline V and J ends were trimmed by 3 bases and 0 bases, with 12 bases remaining between them. Germline V gene sequence: CDR1 KGHSH, CDR2 LQKENI. The CDR3 covers 16 residues. The CDR3: CASSPGSVIAKNIQYF. The CDR3 DNA sequence: TGTGCCAGCTCACCGGGTTCCGTCATAGCCAAAAACATTCAGTACTTC. Full variable domain (remainder filled in from reference TRBV18 and TRBJ2-4): NAGVMQNPRHLVRRRGQEARLRCSPMKGHSHVYWYRQLPEEGLKFMVYLQKENIIDESGMPKERFSAEFPKEGPSILRIQQVVRGDSAAYFCASSPGSVIAKNIQYFGAGTRLSVL.

This clonotype has a single count. The chain carries TRBV18 and TRBJ1-2; unclear D gene. The CDR3 covers 14 residues. CDR1 and CDR2 from the germline V gene are KGHSH and LQKENI. Trimming pared 7 bases from V and 7 bases from J, leaving 19 bases between. CDR3 region: CASLQSDIPRGYTF. CDR3 bases: TGTGCCAGCTTACAAAGCGACATTCCTCGTGGCTACACCTTC.